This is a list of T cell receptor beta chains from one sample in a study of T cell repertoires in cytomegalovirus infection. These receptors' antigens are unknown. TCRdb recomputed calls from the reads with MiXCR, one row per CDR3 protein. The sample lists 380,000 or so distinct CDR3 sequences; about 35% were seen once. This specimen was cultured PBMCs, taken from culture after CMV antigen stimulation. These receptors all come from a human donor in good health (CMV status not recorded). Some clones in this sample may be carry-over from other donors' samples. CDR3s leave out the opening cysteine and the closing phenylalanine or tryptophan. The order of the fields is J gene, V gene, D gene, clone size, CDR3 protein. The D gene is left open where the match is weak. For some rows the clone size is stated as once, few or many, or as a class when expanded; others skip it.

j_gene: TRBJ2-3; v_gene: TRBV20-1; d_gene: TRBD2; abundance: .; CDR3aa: SARKGLATDTQY
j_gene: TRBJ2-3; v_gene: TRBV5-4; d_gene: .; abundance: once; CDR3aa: ASSLGTRTADTQY
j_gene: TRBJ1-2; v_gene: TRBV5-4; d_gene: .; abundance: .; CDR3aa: ASTPGRQPNYGYT
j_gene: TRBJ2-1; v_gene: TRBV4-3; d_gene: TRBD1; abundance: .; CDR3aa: ASSQRGRAPGYNEQF
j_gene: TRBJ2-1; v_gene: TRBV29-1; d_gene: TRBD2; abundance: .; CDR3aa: SAGTSGMAEQF
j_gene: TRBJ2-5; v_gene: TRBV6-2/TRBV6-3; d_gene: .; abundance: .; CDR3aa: ASSPRQAQETQY
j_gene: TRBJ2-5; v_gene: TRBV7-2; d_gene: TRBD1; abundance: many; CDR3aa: ASSTGQPGQETQY
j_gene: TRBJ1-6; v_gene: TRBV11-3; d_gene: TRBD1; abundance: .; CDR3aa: ASSLVGTGGISPLH
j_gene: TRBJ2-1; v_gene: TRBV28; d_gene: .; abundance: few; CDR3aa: ASSLSGYEQF
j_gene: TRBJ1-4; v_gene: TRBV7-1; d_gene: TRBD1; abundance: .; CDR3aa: ASSPGQAATNEKLF
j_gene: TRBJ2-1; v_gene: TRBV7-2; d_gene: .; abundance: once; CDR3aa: ASSRSGLPYNEQF
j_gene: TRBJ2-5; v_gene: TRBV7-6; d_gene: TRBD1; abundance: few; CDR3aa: ASSVYTGGRQETQY
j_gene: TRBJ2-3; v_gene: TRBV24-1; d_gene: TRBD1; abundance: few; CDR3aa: ATSARTGWIDTQY
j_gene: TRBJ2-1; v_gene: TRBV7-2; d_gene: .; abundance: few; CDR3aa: ASSLEVKAQF
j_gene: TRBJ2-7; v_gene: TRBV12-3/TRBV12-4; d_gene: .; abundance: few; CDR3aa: ASSYDYGEQY
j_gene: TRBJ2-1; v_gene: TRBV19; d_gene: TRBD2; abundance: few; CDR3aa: ASSSGLAGDGDNEQF
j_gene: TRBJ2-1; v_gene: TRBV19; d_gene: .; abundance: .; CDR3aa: ASQGAYNEQF
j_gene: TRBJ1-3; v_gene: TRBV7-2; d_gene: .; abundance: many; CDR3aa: ASSLTSGRGNTIY
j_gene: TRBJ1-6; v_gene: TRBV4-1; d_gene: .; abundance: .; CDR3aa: ASSQDWGLSSYNSPLH
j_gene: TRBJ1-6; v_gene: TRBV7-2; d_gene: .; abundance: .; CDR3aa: ASSPAGTGNSPLH
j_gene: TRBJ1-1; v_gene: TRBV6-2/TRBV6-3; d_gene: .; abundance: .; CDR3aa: ASSFGQRTEAF
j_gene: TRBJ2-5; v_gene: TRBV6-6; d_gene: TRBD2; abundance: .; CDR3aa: ASSYSRLAGRETQY
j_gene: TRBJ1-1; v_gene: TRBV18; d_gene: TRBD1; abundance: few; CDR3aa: ASSPAGQSTMNTEAF
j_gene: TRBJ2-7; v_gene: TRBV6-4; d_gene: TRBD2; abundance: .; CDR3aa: ASLAGCSYEQY
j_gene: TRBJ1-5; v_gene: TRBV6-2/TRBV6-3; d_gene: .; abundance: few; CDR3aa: ASSYSLIQPQH